This T cell receptor (beta chain) comes out of a study of control samples from healthy donors and cancer patients. Sequenced by immunoSEQ multiplex PCR; TCRdb stores in-frame clones only, minus some. The sample lists 150,000 to 200,000 clones, 85% to 95% occurring once. V gave up 0 bases and J gave up 4 bases, with 16 bases separating them. The germline V gene has CDR1 SGHNT and CDR2 YYREEE (reference sequence). There are 16 residues in the CDR3. Material for sequencing was blood. The V and J genes are TRBV5-4 and TRBJ1-2; a possible D gene is TRBD1 (5 bases). The clonotype originates from a young man in good health. The CDR3 DNA is TGTGCCAGCAGCTTGGGTCTGGGGCAGTCCGTCTATGGCTACACCTTC. Translated: CASSLGLGQSVYGYTF.